A single sample is the source of the 10 T cell receptor beta chains below, sequenced in a study of metastatic and nonmetastatic thyroid tumors (dated by TCRdb to between 2020 and 2021). Receptor amplification or capture employed PCR. Sequencing relied on an Illumina HiSeq 4000. Clones were called with MiXCR by TCRdb after fastp trimmed the public reads at Q25, and only in-frame beta chains were retained. This sample comprises 23,000 or so clones, about 13% of them detected only once. More than 15% of the sample is in the top ten clones. Before undergoing thyroid surgery, none of the patients had been given any kind of treatment. Sequencing was done on a sample of blood. The receptors were gathered from a female donor with papillary thyroid cancer or a benign thyroid nodule (not recorded which). Some clones in this sample may be carry-over from other donors' samples.

With regard to this clone: This may be a read error, as it is one base from a much larger clone. CDR3 in amino acids: CASSLDRVAEAFF. CDR3 bases: TGTGCCAGCAGCTTGGACAGGGTCGCTGAAGCTTTCTTT. The chain joins TRBV7-9 to TRBJ1-1; 8 nucleotides align to TRBD1. The germline gives CDR1 SEHNR, CDR2 FQNEAQ (reference sequence). There are 13 residues in the CDR3. The V and J ends lost 3 bases and 6 bases, in that order; junction bases with no gene match: 3. The entire variable domain, with the rest obtained from reference TRBV7-9 and TRBJ1-1, is as follows: DTGVSQNPRHKITKRGQNVTFRCDPISEHNRLYWYRQTLGQGPEFLTYFQNEAQLEKSRLLSDRFSAERPKGSFSTLEIQRTEQGDSAMYLCASSLDRVAEAFFGQGTRLTVV.

This clone was counted ten times or more. Other DNA variants within this sample encode the same CDR3. The rearrangement uses TRBV3-1 and TRBJ2-3; D uncertain. V lost 5 bases and J lost 4, with 16 bases in between. From germline, CDR1 is LGHDT and CDR2 YNNKEL (reference sequence). This CDR3 has 15 amino acids. The CDR3 DNA follows: TGTGCCAGCAGCGTCGACGGCAATTCGCCAGATACGCAGTATTTT. Translating gives CASSVDGNSPDTQYF.

This clone was observed many times. This chain connects TRBV18 to TRBJ2-7; D might be TRBD1 (6 bases). Trimming shortened V by 5 bases and J by 7 bases, and 21 bases separated the two germline ends. CDR1 KGHSH and CDR2 LQKENI come from the germline V gene. This CDR3 is 15 amino acids long. As DNA, the CDR3 is TGTGCCAGCTCAAAGGACAGTACTGTGACTTTTGAGCAGTACTTC. Protein sequence: CASSKDSTVTFEQYF.

This clone was observed many times. The chain has TRBV19 and TRBJ1-4, with D uncertain. Trimming shortened V by 3 bases and J by 3 bases, and 8 bases separated the two germline ends. The CDR3 covers 14 residues. Germline CDR1 LNHDA, CDR2 SQIVND (reference sequence). CDR3 in amino acids: CASSITGSNEKLFF. The CDR3 DNA is TGTGCCAGTAGTATTACGGGATCTAATGAAAAACTGTTTTTT. Supplemented by reference TRBV19 and TRBJ1-4, the full variable domain reads DGGITQSPKYLFRKEGQNVTLSCEQNLNHDAMYWYRQDPGQGLRLIYYSQIVNDFQKGDIAEGYSVSREKKESFPLTVTSAQKNPTAFYLCASSITGSNEKLFFGSGTQLSVL.

At least ten counts were recorded for this clone. Other nucleotide sequences from this sample produce the same CDR3. The chain employs TRBV12-3 or TRBV12-4 and TRBJ2-1, with D possibly called TRBD1 or TRBD2 (5 bases each). The CDR3 contains 14 residues. V gave up 6 bases and J gave up 3 bases, with 12 bases separating them. CDR3 DNA: TGTGCCAGCAGCCGAGGGGTAAACTACAATGAGCAGTTCTTC. This translates into CASSRGVNYNEQFF.

There are many counts of this clone. The chain joins TRBV7-3 to TRBJ2-1, with 10 nucleotides matching TRBD2. CDR1 and CDR2 (germline): SGHTA, FQGTGA. V dropped 5 bases and J dropped 3; count of bases not matched to a gene: 4. There are 15 residues in the CDR3. The DNA for the CDR3 is TGTGCCAGCAGCCTTGGACTAGCGGACTACAATGAGCAGTTCTTC. Residues: CASSLGLADYNEQFF.

This clone has at least ten counts. The chain joins TRBV7-8 to TRBJ1-5; possibly TRBD1 for D (5 bases). The CDR3 has 12 amino acids. Between the trimmed V and J ends, which lost 5 bases and 7 bases, there was a span of 9 bases. Germline lookup yields CDR1 SGHVS and CDR2 FQNEAQ. In DNA, the CDR3 is TGTGCCAGCAGCCCGCGGGACCAGCCCCAGCATTTT. It codes for CASSPRDQPQHF.

This clone was seen ten or more times. This sequence joins TRBV11-3 and TRBJ2-7, with 8 bases aligning to TRBD1. The junction had 7 bases not matched to a gene; V was cut back by 7 bases and J by 2 bases. CDR3 length equals 14 residues. Germline V lookup: CDR1 SGHNT, CDR2 YENEEA. This CDR3 reads CASTRTGSTYEQYF. CDR3 sequence (DNA): TGTGCCAGCACACGGACAGGGAGTACCTACGAGCAGTACTTC.

This clone was picked up many times. The chain has TRBV20-1 and TRBJ2-5, with 10 bases identical to TRBD1. Losses at the gene ends were 1 base for V and 9 bases for J; bases not matched to a gene: 5. The CDR3 runs to 13 residues. Germline CDR1 and CDR2: DFQATT and SNEGSKA (reference sequence). The CDR3 reads CSARAGTGVAQYF. The CDR3 coding sequence is TGCAGTGCTAGAGCCGGGACAGGGGTGGCCCAGTACTTC.

This clone was counted ten times or more. J is TRBJ1-1 and V is TRBV9; D not certain. The germline V gene has CDR1 SGDLS and CDR2 YYNGEE. CDR3 size: 13 residues. Between the trimmed V and J ends, which lost 2 bases and 3 bases, there was a span of 8 bases. The DNA for the CDR3 is TGTGCCAGCAGCGTGGGCCCAGACACTGAAGCTTTCTTT. Translation gives CASSVGPDTEAFF. Based on the CDR3 plus reference TRBV9 and TRBJ1-1, the full variable domain is DSGVTQTPKHLITATGQRVTLRCSPRSGDLSVYWYQQSLDQGLQFLIQYYNGEERAKGNILERFSAQQFPDLHSELNLSSLELGDSALYFCASSVGPDTEAFFGQGTRLTVV.